The rows below give T cell receptor beta chains drawn from one sample of a study of blood T cell repertoires in COVID-19. The table came from immunoSEQ multiplex PCR; TCRdb's copy has only in-frame clones and leaves some out. The data hold 300,000 to 400,000 clones, with 80% to 90% observed a single time. The sequencing sample was made of peripheral blood. The receptor source for this set is a man aged 30-40 years with COVID-19, enrolled during active disease. Each CDR3 is given with its conserved first and last residue. Each record gives: V gene, J gene, CDR3 protein.

>TRBV11-3|TRBJ2-5
CASSRGHLYQETQYF
>TRBV7-3|TRBJ2-7
CASSLTVAGAPEQYF
>TRBV7-9|TRBJ2-3
CASSQTSGRITDTQYF
>TRBV14|TRBJ2-1
CASSLGLAIEQFF
>TRBV5-6|TRBJ2-3
CASSYGLAGTDTQYF
>TRBV7-2|TRBJ2-7
CASSSRTGAYEQYF
>TRBV18|TRBJ2-2
CASSPNRGEVTGELFF
>TRBV5-8|TRBJ1-1
CASSRSGQTNTEAFF
>TRBV9|TRBJ2-2
CASSPRQGRDTGELFF
>TRBV6-2/TRBV6-3|TRBJ1-2
CASSRQGYGYTF
>TRBV29-1|TRBJ2-7
CSVDSPPGGASYEQYF
>TRBV7-8|TRBJ1-1
CASSFFRGRQGNTEAFF
>TRBV10-3|TRBJ1-2
CAINDGGYNYGYTF
>TRBV5-1|TRBJ2-7
CASSLGLAGANPFYEQYF
>TRBV30|TRBJ2-5
CAWSVLAQETQYF
>TRBV2|TRBJ1-5
CASSDGGRMGQPQHF
>TRBV9|TRBJ2-7
CASSVQVSSYEQYF
>TRBV5-4|TRBJ1-2
CASSSIDRAQGYTF
>TRBV9|TRBJ2-7
CASSQGQGAYEQYF
>TRBV12-2|TRBJ2-2
CASRPTSGGNTGELFF
>TRBV6-5|TRBJ1-1
CASQTGTMNTEAFF
>TRBV9|TRBJ2-5
CASSVASGQSSRETQYF
>TRBV7-3|TRBJ1-1
CASSLTTNREVRGGTEAFF
>TRBV7-9|TRBJ1-2
CASSPSPLGQEGTF
>TRBV6-6|TRBJ1-5
CASIQGSNQPQHF
>TRBV18|TRBJ1-2
CASSPRAEGAVYGYTF
>TRBV9|TRBJ2-5
CASSVASETQYF
>TRBV6-4|TRBJ2-1
CASSRDRHNEQFF
>TRBV5-1|TRBJ1-1
CASSLGGMNTEAFF
>TRBV11-2|TRBJ2-1
CASSLPDGLPEQFF
>TRBV29-1|TRBJ2-1
CSVDFTGTSQFF
>TRBV9|TRBJ2-7
CASSRGIEYYEQYF
>TRBV19|TRBJ2-3
CASSPLLSGSPDTQYF
>TRBV27|TRBJ2-7
CASSPHPSGGTYEQYF
>TRBV19|TRBJ1-4
CASSMVVAGFGEKLFF
>TRBV3-1/TRBV3-2|TRBJ1-5
CASSQSGQGEQPQHF
>TRBV29-1|TRBJ1-5
CSVGDTQPQHF
>TRBV29-1|TRBJ1-2
CSVEGRGANYGYTF
>TRBV3-1/TRBV3-2|TRBJ2-1
CASSHSGLAGGIEQFF
>TRBV7-7|TRBJ2-5
CASSLGIAGGKETQYF
>TRBV6-5|TRBJ2-1
CASSYSTGRGNEQFF
>TRBV9|TRBJ2-5
CASSPGGLGAQYF
>TRBV7-9|TRBJ1-1
CASSLSGTEAFF
>TRBV12-3/TRBV12-4|TRBJ1-3
CASSFGAGNTIYF
>TRBV19|TRBJ1-1
CASSIRDRGTEAFF
>TRBV7-2|TRBJ2-1
CASSLQDSSYNEQFF
>TRBV11-2|TRBJ2-1
CASSLRLVAGSPGNEQFF